Presented here are 20 T cell receptor beta chains from one specimen sequenced in a study of blood T cell repertoires in COVID-19. Assay used: immunoSEQ multiplex PCR; TCRdb lists only in-frame clones, some missing. The data show around 78,000 clones, with 86% seen just once and around 9.9% held by the top ten. The sample taken for sequencing was peripheral blood. These receptors were obtained from a man aged 65 to 79 with active or convalescent COVID-19.

The chain joins TRBV6-5 to TRBJ1-2; D not resolved. Trimming removed 7 bases from V and 7 bases from J, with 16 bases in between. From germline, CDR1 is MNHEY and CDR2 SVGAGI. This CDR3 spans 13 amino acids. CDR3 nucleotides: TGTGCCAGCACCCCTGGGCTAGAGGGTGGCTACACCTTC. It translates to CASTPGLEGGYTF.

The chain joins TRBV7-9 to TRBJ2-5; D gene ambiguous. Trimming shortened V by 7 bases and J by 4 bases, and 13 bases separated the two germline ends. The germline V gene encodes CDR1 SEHNR and CDR2 FQNEAQ (reference sequence). The CDR3 runs to 13 residues. The CDR3 reads CASTRLLRETQYF. The DNA of the CDR3 is TGTGCCAGCACCCGATTACTACGAGAGACCCAGTACTTC.

This clone occurred once. The chain has TRBV28 and TRBJ2-3; a weak D match, TRBD1 (5 bases). V lost 6 bases, J lost 4 bases, and 14 bases lay in between. The CDR3 is made up of 14 amino acids. From germline, CDR1 is MDHEN and CDR2 SYDVKM. CDR3: CASSRAGLPDTQYF. The DNA for the CDR3 is TGTGCCAGCAGCAGGGCAGGGCTACCAGATACGCAGTATTTT.

The chain links TRBV5-6 to TRBJ2-5; tentative D call: TRBD2 (6 bases). V gave up 2 bases and J gave up 3 bases, with 11 bases separating them. Germline V gives CDR1 SGHDT, CDR2 YYEEEE. This CDR3 spans 14 amino acids. In nucleotides, the CDR3 is TGTGCCAGCAGCTTAGCGGGTACAAAAGAGACCCAGTACTTC. It specifies CASSLAGTKETQYF. The variable domain in full, completed from reference TRBV5-6 and TRBJ2-5, reads DAGVTQSPTHLIKTRGQQVTLRCSPKSGHDTVSWYQQALGQGPQFIFQYYEEEERQRGNFPDRFSGHQFPNYSSELNVNALLLGDSALYLCASSLAGTKETQYFGPGTRLLVL.

The genes are TRBV18 and TRBJ1-2; the D is unclear. This CDR3 is built from 13 residues. Between the trimmed V and J ends, which lost 4 bases and 4 bases, there was a span of 10 bases. Germline V lookup: CDR1 KGHSH, CDR2 LQKENI. The CDR3 DNA sequence: TGTGCCAGCTCACAGGACGGACTCTATGGCTACACCTTC. Encoded protein: CASSQDGLYGYTF.

This clone appeared once. The V gene is TRBV10-3, the J gene TRBJ1-1; TRBD1 might be the D (6 bases). V was shortened by 7 bases and J by 6 bases, with 18 bases between the two germline ends. Germline V gene data show CDR1 as ENHRY and CDR2 as SYGVKD. There are 14 residues in the CDR3. The CDR3, as DNA: TGTGCCATCACCAGACAGGAGCGGGGCGCTGAAGCTTTCTTT. It yields the protein CAITRQERGAEAFF.

The chain carries TRBV7-2 and TRBJ2-1; 11 bases are shared with TRBD1. The CDR3 totals 16 residues. The junction had 4 bases not matched to a gene; V was cut back by 0 bases and J by 6 bases. Germline V CDR1 and CDR2: SGHTA, FQGNSA. The CDR3 DNA sequence: TGTGCCAGCAGCTTAGCGCTTGGGACAGGGGGCAATGAGCAGTTCTTC. This codes for CASSLALGTGGNEQFF. Variable domain in full (rest from reference TRBV7-2 and TRBJ2-1): GAGVSQSPSNKVTEKGKDVELRCDPISGHTALYWYRQSLGQGLEFLIYFQGNSAPDKSGLPSDRFSAERTGGSVSTLTIQRTQQEDSAVYLCASSLALGTGGNEQFFGPGTRLTVL.

The chain links TRBV19 to TRBJ2-1; 7 bases line up with TRBD2. The CDR3 has 16 amino acids. V shed 1 base, J shed 0 bases, and the junction held 3 bases outside the gene matches. Germline V gene lookup returns CDR1 LNHDA and CDR2 SQIVND (reference sequence). Here the CDR3 reads CASSIVPGGSYNEQFF. The CDR3 region has the DNA TGTGCCAGTAGTATAGTCCCGGGGGGCTCCTACAATGAGCAGTTCTTC. The full variable domain, its missing parts supplied by reference TRBV19 and TRBJ2-1, is DGGITQSPKYLFRKEGQNVTLSCEQNLNHDAMYWYRQDPGQGLRLIYYSQIVNDFQKGDIAEGYSVSREKKESFPLTVTSAQKNPTAFYLCASSIVPGGSYNEQFFGPGTRLTVL.

The chain combines TRBV27 with TRBJ2-3, with D maybe TRBD2 (5 bases). CDR1 MNHEY and CDR2 SMNVEV come from the germline V gene (reference sequence). Trimming shortened V by 6 bases and J by 4 bases, and 17 bases separated the two germline ends. The CDR3 has 15 residues. The CDR3 region is CASSQGWETPDTQYF. CDR3 in DNA: TGTGCCAGCAGCCAAGGGTGGGAGACCCCAGATACGCAGTATTTT.

This chain uses TRBV6-6 with TRBJ2-5; D is possibly TRBD2 (5 bases). The CDR3 consists of 15 residues. CDR1 is MNHNY and CDR2 is SVGAGI in the germline V gene (reference sequence). Trimming shortened V by 2 bases and J by 0 bases, and 10 bases separated the two germline ends. CDR3 sequence (DNA): TGTGCCAGCAGTTACGGCCCGGGGTACCAAGAGACCCAGTACTTC. It yields the protein CASSYGPGYQETQYF.

The chain uses TRBV2 and TRBJ1-6, with D possibly being TRBD1 (6 bases). From germline, CDR1 is SNHLY and CDR2 FYNNEI. Trimming stripped 7 bases from V and 8 bases from J, with 12 bases between. This CDR3 is built from 13 residues. CDR3 coding DNA: TGTGCCAGCATGGGACATAAAGATTCACCCCTCCACTTT. Its translation is CASMGHKDSPLHF.

The CDR3 coding sequence is TGTGCCAGCTGTGGACAGGGGGCGCGGACTGAAGCTTTCTTT. Protein product: CASCGQGARTEAFF. V usage is TRBV28 and J usage is TRBJ1-1, with 11 nucleotides matching TRBD1. V was clipped by 8 bases and J by 5 bases; unmatched bases: 7. The CDR3 runs 14 residues. The germline gives CDR1 MDHEN, CDR2 SYDVKM.

The chain is built from TRBV6-1 and TRBJ2-4, with 8 nucleotides matching TRBD2. This CDR3 has 14 amino acids. J lost 8 bases, V lost 4 bases, and 7 bases had no gene match. Germline V gene sequence: CDR1 MNHNS, CDR2 SASEGT. CDR3 sequence (DNA): TGTGCCAGCAGTGTATCGGGAGGGAGGGACATTCAGTACTTC. This encodes CASSVSGGRDIQYF.

This sequence joins TRBV27 and TRBJ2-3; D unclear. V was clipped by 5 bases and J by 7 bases, with 10 bases between them. The CDR3 has 12 residues. Germline V gene data show CDR1 as MNHEY and CDR2 as SMNVEV (reference sequence). CDR3 nucleotide sequence: TGTGCCAGCAGTCCCAACAGACATACGCAGTATTTT. Protein product: CASSPNRHTQYF.

The chain has TRBV18 and TRBJ1-1; TRBD1 agrees at 7 bases. J was trimmed by 0 bases and V by 3 bases; bases with no gene match: 4. The CDR3 consists of 15 residues. CDR1 and CDR2 from the germline V gene are KGHSH and LQKENI. The CDR3 bases are TGTGCCAGCTCACCCGGACAGGCCATGAACACTGAAGCTTTCTTT. This codes for CASSPGQAMNTEAFF.

This clone was picked up one time. The chain uses TRBV24-1 and TRBJ1-2, with 7 nucleotides matching TRBD1. Trimming took 4 bases from V and 1 from J; bases not matched to a gene: 11. CDR3 length: 17 residues. Germline V CDR1 and CDR2: KGHDR, SFDVKD. Written as DNA, the CDR3 is TGTGCCACCAGTGACACCGGCGATAGGGGGCATAACTATGGCTACACCTTC. Its translation: CATSDTGDRGHNYGYTF.

The rearrangement links TRBV9 to TRBJ1-1; 8 nucleotides agree with TRBD1. V trimming: 3 bases; J trimming: 4 bases; junction bases outside the gene matches: 5. CDR1 and CDR2 (germline): SGDLS, YYNGEE. The CDR3 spans 14 residues. CDR3 nucleotide sequence: TGTGCCAGCAGCGCCAACAGGGGGTTCACTGAAGCTTTCTTT. It specifies CASSANRGFTEAFF.

The chain recombines TRBV19 with TRBJ1-4, with TRBD1 identical over 8 bases. From germline, CDR1 is LNHDA and CDR2 SQIVND (reference sequence). Trimming removed 8 bases from V and 6 bases from J; junction bases left unmatched: 5. The CDR3 covers 13 residues. The CDR3 DNA reads TGTGCCAGTTCTGGACAGGGTTATGAAAAACTGTTTTTT. Encoded protein: CASSGQGYEKLFF.

The chain carries TRBV29-1 and TRBJ1-1; D remains unclear. This CDR3 comprises 14 residues. Germline CDR1 reads SQVTM; CDR2 reads ANQGSEA. Trimming took off 2 bases at V and 1 base at J, with 11 bases between the two ends. CDR3 protein: CSVELLQKNTEAFF. The DNA of the CDR3 is TGCAGCGTTGAATTGTTACAGAAGAACACTGAAGCTTTCTTT.

This clone appeared a single time. CDR3 sequence reads: CASSPSGTSDSSYEQYF. In nucleotides, the CDR3 is TGTGCCAGCAGCCCCTCCGGGACTAGCGATTCCTCCTACGAGCAGTACTTC. V gene TRBV21-1 combines with J gene TRBJ2-7; the listed D gene, TRBD2, was not tested against the DNA. TRBV21-1 is noted as a pseudogene. The CDR3 is 17 residues long.